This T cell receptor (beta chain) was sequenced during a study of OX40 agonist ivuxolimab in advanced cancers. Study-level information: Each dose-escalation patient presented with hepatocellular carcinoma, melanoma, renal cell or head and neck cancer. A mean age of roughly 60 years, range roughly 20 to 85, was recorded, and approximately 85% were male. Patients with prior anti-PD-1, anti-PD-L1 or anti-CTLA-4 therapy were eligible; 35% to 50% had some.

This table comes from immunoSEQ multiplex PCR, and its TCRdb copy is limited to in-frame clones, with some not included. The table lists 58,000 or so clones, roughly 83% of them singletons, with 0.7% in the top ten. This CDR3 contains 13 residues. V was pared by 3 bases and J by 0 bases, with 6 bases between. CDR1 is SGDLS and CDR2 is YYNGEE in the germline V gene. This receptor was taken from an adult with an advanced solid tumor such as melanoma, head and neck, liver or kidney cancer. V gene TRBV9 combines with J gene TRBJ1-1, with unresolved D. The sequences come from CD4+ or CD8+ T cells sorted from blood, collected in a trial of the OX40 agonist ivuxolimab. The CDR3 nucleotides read TGTGCCAGCAGCGCCCACATGAACACTGAAGCTTTCTTT. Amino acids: CASSAHMNTEAFF.